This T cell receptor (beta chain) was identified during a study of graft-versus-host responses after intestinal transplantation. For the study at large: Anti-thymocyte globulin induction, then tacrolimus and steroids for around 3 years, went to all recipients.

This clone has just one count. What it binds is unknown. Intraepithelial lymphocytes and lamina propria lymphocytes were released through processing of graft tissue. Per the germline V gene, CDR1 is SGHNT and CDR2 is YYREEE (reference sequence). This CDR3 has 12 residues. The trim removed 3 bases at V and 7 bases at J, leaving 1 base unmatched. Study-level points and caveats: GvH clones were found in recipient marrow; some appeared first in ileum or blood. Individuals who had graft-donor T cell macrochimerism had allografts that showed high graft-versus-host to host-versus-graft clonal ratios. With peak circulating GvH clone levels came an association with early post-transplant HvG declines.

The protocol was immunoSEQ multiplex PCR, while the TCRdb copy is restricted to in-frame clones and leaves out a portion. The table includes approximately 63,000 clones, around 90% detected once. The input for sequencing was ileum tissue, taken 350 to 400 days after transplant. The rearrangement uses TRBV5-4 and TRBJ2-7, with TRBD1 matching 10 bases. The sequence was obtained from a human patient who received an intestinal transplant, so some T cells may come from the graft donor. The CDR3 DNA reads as TGTGCCAGCAGCTGGACAGGGGGGGAGCAGTACTTC. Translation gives CASSWTGGEQYF.